This TCR beta chain was retrieved from a study of shared clonotypes between healthy human individuals. Study-level findings and limits: Non-shared clonotypes were found to have lower generation probabilities than the clonotypes that were shared by all four of the sorted-subset donors.

Measured with immunoSEQ multiplex PCR; TCRdb has only the in-frame clones, and not every one. The sample includes about 300,000 clones, about 74% of them seen just once. The CDR3 extends over 14 amino acids. Per the germline V gene, CDR1 is GTSNPN and CDR2 is SVGIG (reference sequence). The J segment lost 7 bases and the V segment lost 4 bases, leaving 6 bases of the junction unmatched. About this clone: What it binds is unknown.

This sequence was found in a man aged 30 to 39 in good health. What was sequenced was memory CD4+ T cells sorted from blood. Subset given: CD45RA-negative fraction. The gene calls are TRBV30 and TRBJ2-1, with 11 bases matching TRBD2. The CDR3 DNA reads as TGTGCCTGGATAGCGGGAGGGGTGTCGAATGAGCAGTTCTTC. Amino acids: CAWIAGGVSNEQFF. Drawing the rest from reference TRBV30 and TRBJ2-1, the complete variable domain is SQTIHQWPATLVQPVGSPLSLECTVEGTSNPNLYWYRQAAGRGLQLLFYSVGIGQISSEVPQNLSASRPQDRQFILSSKKLLLSDSGFYLCAWIAGGVSNEQFFGPGTRLTVL.